The 24 T cell receptor beta chains listed next were all sequenced from one sample in a study of identical twins. TCRdb reanalysed the 5' RACE reads using MiXCR and keeps one entry per CDR3 protein. The data contain about 530,000 distinct CDR3 sequences, 20% to 25% of them singletons. These data were likewise used in another study, on yellow fever vaccine responses in identical twins.

Sequencing was performed on CD4+ T cells sorted from blood. These TCRs come from a woman aged 18-29 years in good health.

The rearrangement joins TRBV27 to TRBJ1-6; D remains unclear. The CDR3 loop spans 13 amino acids. Between the trimmed V and J ends, which lost 1 base and 7 bases, there was a span of 5 bases. Germline CDR1 reads MNHEY; CDR2 reads SMNVEV (reference sequence). The DNA of the CDR3 is TGTGCCAGCAGTTTATACGGAAATTCACCCCTCCACTTT. Residues: CASSLYGNSPLHF.

This clonotype has more than one count but fewer than ten. The V gene is TRBV12-3 or TRBV12-4, the J gene TRBJ1-2; the match to TRBD1 covers 7 bases. V was clipped by 3 bases and J by 3 bases; unmatched bases: 25. CDR3 size: 21 residues. CDR3 protein: CASSLGRQGLAFAALHYGYTF. As DNA, the CDR3 is TGTGCCAGCAGTTTGGGGAGACAGGGTCTGGCCTTTGCGGCGCTACACTATGGCTACACCTTC.

In this sample, this clonotype turned up a few times. The rearrangement joins TRBV11-2 to TRBJ2-6, with 8 bases fitting TRBD1. V shed 5 bases, J shed 4 bases, and the junction held 7 bases outside the gene matches. The V gene's germline CDR1 is SGHAT and CDR2 FQNNGV. The CDR3 length is 16 residues. The CDR3 DNA reads as TGTGCCAGCAGCAGGCAGGGGGCATCAGGGGCCAACGTCCTGACTTTC. Translated: CASSRQGASGANVLTF.

This clonotype was seen more than once but under ten times. The V gene is TRBV12-3 or TRBV12-4, the J gene TRBJ2-5, with a tentative D call TRBD2 (5 bases). This CDR3 region has 13 residues. V shed 3 bases and J shed 5 bases, with 10 bases lying between them. The CDR3 sequence is CASSFTRGETQYF. CDR3 DNA: TGTGCCAGCAGTTTTACGCGAGGGGAGACCCAGTACTTC.

The chain has TRBV7-9 and TRBJ2-5; maybe TRBD1 (6 bases). Trimming took off 4 bases at V and 2 bases at J, with 17 bases between the two ends. This CDR3 contains 16 residues. Germline V lookup: CDR1 SEHNR, CDR2 FQNEAQ (reference sequence). The CDR3 loop reads CASSSGDTGWQETQYF. CDR3 nucleotide sequence: TGTGCCAGCAGCTCCGGAGACACAGGGTGGCAAGAGACCCAGTACTTC.

The chain recombines TRBV19 with TRBJ2-1, with 7 positions matching TRBD2. The junction had 7 bases not matched to a gene; V was cut back by 3 bases and J by 5 bases. CDR3 length: 15 amino acids. CDR1 LNHDA and CDR2 SQIVND come from the germline V gene (reference sequence). In nucleotides, the CDR3 is TGTGCCAGTAGTATCGGAGCGGGGTCCGACAATGAGCAGTTCTTC. This encodes CASSIGAGSDNEQFF.

This chain uses TRBV7-2 with TRBJ2-3, with TRBD2 identical over 14 bases. J lost 6 bases, V lost 6 bases, and 8 bases had no gene match. CDR1 SGHTA and CDR2 FQGNSA come from the germline V gene. This CDR3 spans 16 amino acids. CDR3 protein: CASSLGLAGEGDTQYF. In DNA, the CDR3 is TGTGCCAGCAGTTTGGGACTAGCGGGAGAAGGTGATACGCAGTATTTT.

A few counts support this clonotype. V gene TRBV28 combines with J gene TRBJ2-3; the match to TRBD2 covers 11 bases. Germline CDR1 is MDHEN and CDR2 is SYDVKM. Trimming took 5 bases from V and 0 from J; bases not matched to a gene: 4. CDR3 size: 16 residues. CDR3 sequence: CASSDLAGGSTDTQYF. Written as DNA, the CDR3 is TGTGCCAGCAGTGATTTAGCGGGGGGGAGCACAGATACGCAGTATTTT.

This chain joins TRBV5-1 and TRBJ2-3, with D possibly being TRBD1 (5 bases). The CDR3 runs to 15 residues. Looked up from germline, CDR1 is SGHRS and CDR2 is YFSETQ. V lost 4 bases and J 3 bases, leaving 15 bases between the germline ends. The CDR3 coding sequence is TGCGCCAGCAGCCCCCTCCAGGGCGCTACAGATACGCAGTATTTT. It encodes CASSPLQGATDTQYF.

This clonotype was recorded a few times. This chain connects TRBV6-1 to TRBJ1-5; weak D call: TRBD1 (6 bases). V lost 6 bases to trimming and J lost 4 bases, with 10 bases between them. This CDR3 spans 13 amino acids. Germline values: CDR1 MNHNS, CDR2 SASEGT. The CDR3 loop reads CASRSQGNQPQHF. The CDR3 DNA is TGTGCCAGCAGATCACAGGGAAATCAGCCCCAGCATTTT.

There are many counts of this clonotype. Here the CDR3 reads CASSGISGNEQFF. The CDR3 nucleotides are TGTGCCAGCAGCGGTATTTCGGGCAATGAGCAGTTCTTC. The chain joins TRBV3-1 to TRBJ2-1; no definite D call. There are 13 residues in the CDR3. The V end was cut by 5 bases, the J end by 6 bases, with 11 bases between. Germline assignment: CDR1 LGHDT and CDR2 YNNKEL (reference sequence).

This clonotype was seen a few times. The gene calls are TRBV20-1 and TRBJ1-3; 9 bases agree with TRBD1. CDR1 is DFQATT and CDR2 is SNEGSKA in the germline V gene (reference sequence). The V segment lost 6 bases and the J segment 1 base; nucleotides outside the gene matches: 7. The CDR3 has 15 amino acids. Written as DNA, the CDR3 is TGCAGTGCAACAGCCGGGACAGGGTCTGGAAACACCATATATTTT. Translated, it gives CSATAGTGSGNTIYF.

J is TRBJ1-6 and V is TRBV12-3 or TRBV12-4; possibly TRBD1 for D (5 bases). Trimming took 3 bases from V and 9 from J, leaving 15 bases between them. The CDR3 contains 15 residues. CDR3 nucleotide sequence: TGTGCCAGCAGTTTGCAGGAACTCGGGGGTTCACCCCTCCACTTT. Translation gives CASSLQELGGSPLHF.

The sample holds a few counts of this clonotype. The chain uses TRBV29-1 and TRBJ2-2; 10 nucleotides agree with TRBD1. The CDR3 length is 15 residues. The V segment lost 4 bases and the J segment 6 bases; nucleotides outside the gene matches: 8. Germline V gene sequence: CDR1 SQVTM, CDR2 ANQGSEA. CDR3 loop: CSVAGGTGVPGELFF. The CDR3 DNA reads TGCAGCGTTGCCGGCGGGACAGGGGTCCCCGGGGAGCTGTTTTTT.

This clonotype was observed a few times. The rearrangement uses TRBV5-6 and TRBJ2-1; 12 bases fit TRBD2. J was trimmed by 6 bases and V by 4 bases; bases with no gene match: 5. Germline CDR1 reads SGHDT; CDR2 reads YYEEEE. This CDR3 is built from 15 residues. In nucleotides, the CDR3 is TGTGCCAGCAGCAAAGGACTAGCGGGGTTCAATGAGCAGTTCTTC. Encoded protein: CASSKGLAGFNEQFF.

This clonotype was seen only a few times. V and J are TRBV5-1 and TRBJ2-5; tentative D call: TRBD1 (6 bases). Trimming removed 4 bases at V and 4 bases at J, with 14 bases between. CDR1 SGHRS and CDR2 YFSETQ come from the germline V gene. The CDR3 consists of 14 residues. CDR3 amino acids: CASSNPRGGETQYF. The CDR3 DNA sequence: TGCGCCAGCAGCAACCCCAGGGGTGGAGAGACCCAGTACTTC.

The J gene is TRBJ2-3, the V gene TRBV10-1; 7 nucleotides agree with TRBD1. Germline values: CDR1 WNHNN, CDR2 SYGVQD (reference sequence). The length of the CDR3 is 15 residues. With 6 bases clipped from V and 0 bases from J, the junction kept 6 bases outside the gene matches. The CDR3 is CASSRGQESTDTQYF. CDR3 nucleotide sequence: TGCGCCAGCAGCCGAGGACAGGAGAGCACAGATACGCAGTATTTT.

The V call is TRBV7-9, the J call TRBJ1-3; D remains unclear. The V gene's germline CDR1 is SEHNR and CDR2 FQNEAQ (reference sequence). Trimming pared 1 base from V and 7 bases from J, leaving 11 bases between. The CDR3 sequence is 14 residues long. CDR3 sequence (DNA): TGTGCCAGCAGCTTAGACCGGCCCGCGAACACCATATATTTT. Its protein product is CASSLDRPANTIYF.

The V call is TRBV20-1, the J call TRBJ2-5, with a possible D match to TRBD1 (6 bases). The germline gives CDR1 DFQATT, CDR2 SNEGSKA (reference sequence). V was clipped by 3 bases and J by 4 bases, with 12 bases between them. This CDR3 has 13 amino acids. This CDR3 is CSASKAGVETQYF. Here the CDR3 DNA reads TGCAGTGCTAGTAAGGCAGGGGTAGAGACCCAGTACTTC.

The J gene is TRBJ2-1, the V gene TRBV20-1; 8 bases fit TRBD2. Germline V gene lookup returns CDR1 DFQATT and CDR2 SNEGSKA (reference sequence). This CDR3 is 15 amino acids long. Trimming removed 1 base from V and 7 bases from J; junction bases left unmatched: 9. In DNA, the CDR3 is TGCAGTGCTAGAGTCCCGGGACTAGGAACGAATGAGCAGTTCTTC. Protein: CSARVPGLGTNEQFF.

The rearrangement uses TRBV18 and TRBJ2-7; 7 bases are a match to TRBD1. V lost 5 bases to trimming and J lost 5 bases; unmatched junction nucleotides: 9. Per germline, CDR1 KGHSH and CDR2 LQKENI. The CDR3 totals 14 residues. The CDR3 is CASSYLRGQNEQYF. In DNA form, the CDR3 reads TGTGCCAGCTCATATCTAAGGGGGCAGAACGAGCAGTACTTC.

This clonotype showed up just a few times. This sequence joins TRBV12-3 or TRBV12-4 and TRBJ2-5; 11 bases are a match to TRBD1. V lost 6 bases to trimming and J lost 4 bases; unmatched junction nucleotides: 4. The CDR3 is 14 residues long. The CDR3 sequence: CASSWTGGTETQYF. In DNA, the CDR3 is TGTGCCAGCAGCTGGACAGGGGGCACAGAGACCCAGTACTTC.

The chain combines TRBV7-8 with TRBJ2-4; TRBD1 agrees at 12 bases. This CDR3 spans 19 amino acids. Losses at the gene ends were 5 bases for V and 6 bases for J; bases not matched to a gene: 17. Germline CDR1 reads SGHVS; CDR2 reads FQNEAQ. The CDR3 reads CASSLRAGTGGFYGNIQYF. The CDR3 nucleotides are TGTGCCAGCAGCCTCAGAGCCGGGACAGGGGGCTTCTACGGAAACATTCAGTACTTC.

The J gene is TRBJ2-1, the V gene TRBV20-1, with D possibly being TRBD1 (7 bases). Deletions cut 1 base from V and 4 bases from J, with 14 bases between. The V gene's germline CDR1 is DFQATT and CDR2 SNEGSKA (reference sequence). The CDR3 extends over 15 amino acids. CDR3 loop: CSARVAGQSYNEQFF. The CDR3 DNA follows: TGCAGTGCTAGAGTTGCGGGACAGTCTTACAATGAGCAGTTCTTC.